These T cell receptor beta chains were read from a single sample in a study of T-cell reconstitution after alpha-beta-depleted transplantation in children. TCRdb recomputed calls from the PCR reads with MiXCR, one row per CDR3 protein. The table records about a million distinct CDR3 sequences, about 29% of them present only once. The material sequenced was PBMCs, mostly from graft donor cells, taken 360 days after TCRalphabeta/CD19-depleted stem cell transplant. The receptors originated from a boy less than two years old who had a stem cell transplant for SCID, so the T cells may come from the graft donor. CDR3s include the opening cysteine and the closing phenylalanine or tryptophan. Fields, in order: clone size, V gene, J gene, D gene, CDR3 protein, CDR3 DNA. The D gene is left open where the match is weak. A clone size is listed for some rows: how often the clone was seen (once, few, many), or a class if it is expanded.

>.|TRBV7-2|TRBJ1-5|.
CASSSMGVREPQHF
TGTGCCAGCAGCTCGATGGGCGTGCGGGAGCCCCAGCATTTT
>few|TRBV28|TRBJ2-1|TRBD2
CASTLAGLSYNEQFF
TGTGCCAGCACCCTAGCGGGGCTCTCCTACAATGAGCAGTTCTTC
>.|TRBV6-5|TRBJ2-1|TRBD2
CASRGGNEQFF
TGTGCCAGCCGGGGGGGCAATGAGCAGTTCTTC
>few|TRBV4-3|TRBJ1-5|.
CASSQVLGPGQPQHF
TGCGCCAGCAGCCAAGTCCTGGGCCCAGGGCAGCCCCAGCATTTT
>few|TRBV29-1|TRBJ1-2|.
CSVPATSNYGYTF
TGCAGCGTTCCGGCCACCTCTAACTATGGCTACACCTTC
>few|TRBV4-1|TRBJ2-3|.
CASSQVREYTDTQYF
TGCGCCAGCAGCCAAGTTAGGGAATACACAGATACGCAGTATTTT
>few|TRBV20-1|TRBJ2-3|.
CSANFGGDTQYF
TGCAGTGCTAATTTCGGGGGAGATACGCAGTATTTT
>few|TRBV20-1|TRBJ1-4|.
CSASRQLTNEKLFF
TGCAGTGCTAGCCGACAGCTTACTAATGAAAAACTGTTTTTT
>.|TRBV15|TRBJ2-3|TRBD2
CATSRDVTSFAQYF
TGTGCCACCAGCAGAGATGTGACTAGCTTCGCGCAGTATTTT
>.|TRBV7-8|TRBJ2-3|TRBD2
CASRSIAGGPDTQYF
TGTGCCAGCAGGTCGATAGCGGGGGGGCCGGATACGCAGTATTTT
>few|TRBV4-1|TRBJ2-5|TRBD1
CASSRPDRAETQYF
TGCGCCAGCAGCCGACCGGACAGGGCCGAGACCCAGTACTTC
>few|TRBV5-1|TRBJ2-7|.
CASSFGRGDSYEQYF
TGCGCCAGCAGCTTCGGCAGGGGCGATTCCTACGAGCAGTACTTC
>few|TRBV12-3/TRBV12-4|TRBJ1-5|.
CASSRDPNQPQHF
TGTGCCAGCAGCCGGGACCCCAATCAGCCCCAGCATTTT
>many|TRBV12-3/TRBV12-4|TRBJ1-1|.
CASSTGLNTEAFF
TGTGCCAGCAGCACCGGACTGAACACTGAAGCTTTCTTT
>.|TRBV30|TRBJ1-5|.
CAWSVPGLNQPQHF
TGTGCCTGGAGTGTGCCAGGGCTAAATCAGCCCCAGCATTTT
>few|TRBV20-1|TRBJ1-3|.
CSARNAGSSGNTIYF
TGCAGTGCTAGAAATGCGGGGAGCTCTGGAAACACCATATATTTT
>few|TRBV9|TRBJ1-1|TRBD1
CASSGPGQQNTEAFF
TGTGCCAGCAGCGGACCGGGACAGCAGAACACTGAAGCTTTCTTT
>few|TRBV7-9|TRBJ2-5|.
CASRVGQTQYF
TGTGCCAGCAGAGTAGGACAGACCCAGTACTTC
>.|TRBV12-3/TRBV12-4|TRBJ1-5|.
CASSSRGSRYQPQHF
TGTGCCAGCAGTTCCCGGGGATCTAGGTACCAGCCCCAGCATTTT
>many|TRBV7-9|TRBJ1-1|.
CASSFPMNTEAFF
TGTGCCAGCAGCTTCCCCATGAACACTGAAGCTTTCTTT
>many|TRBV28|TRBJ2-7|TRBD1
CASSKIGTGGHEQYF
TGTGCCAGCAGTAAGATCGGGACAGGGGGCCACGAGCAGTACTTC
>.|TRBV7-2|TRBJ2-3|.
CASSFSPGDTQYF
TGTGCCAGCAGCTTTTCCCCCGGGGATACGCAGTATTTT
>.|TRBV6-5|TRBJ2-3|TRBD1
CASSYSAGQGIHTQYF
TGTGCCAGCAGTTACTCGGCAGGACAGGGAATCCATACGCAGTATTTT
>.|TRBV11-2|TRBJ2-1|TRBD2
CASTGLAGGLRLSNEQFF
TGTGCCAGCACCGGACTAGCGGGGGGCCTCCGCCTCTCAAATGAGCAGTTCTTC
>.|TRBV27|TRBJ2-3|.
CASTRDRLTDTQYF
TGTGCCAGCACCCGGGACCGCCTCACAGATACGCAGTATTTT
>.|TRBV20-1|TRBJ2-2|.
CSARARDFRGTGELFF
TGCAGTGCTCGAGCTAGGGACTTCCGGGGCACCGGGGAGCTGTTTTTT
>.|TRBV29-1|TRBJ2-4|.
CSVVGGKNIQYF
TGCAGCGTTGTGGGGGGCAAAAACATTCAGTACTTC
>.|TRBV6-1|TRBJ2-1|TRBD1
CASQWGQGARFRLGEQFF
TGTGCCAGCCAGTGGGGACAGGGGGCGCGGTTTCGTTTGGGGGAGCAGTTCTTC
>.|TRBV20-1|TRBJ2-5|.
CSSRGPQYQETQYF
TGCAGTTCCCGCGGCCCCCAGTACCAAGAGACCCAGTACTTC
>few|TRBV7-2|TRBJ1-5|.
CASSLGVPGTGVQPQHF
TGTGCCAGCAGCTTAGGGGTACCCGGGACCGGGGTACAGCCCCAGCATTTT
>.|TRBV12-3/TRBV12-4|TRBJ2-7|.
CATADYLVSYEQYF
TGTGCCACCGCGGACTATCTCGTCTCCTACGAGCAGTACTTC
>few|TRBV25-1|TRBJ2-4|.
CASSGQGLAKNIQYF
TGTGCCAGCAGTGGTCAGGGGTTAGCCAAAAACATTCAGTACTTC
>.|TRBV5-1|TRBJ1-3|.
CASSLASGGVRNTIYF
TGCGCCAGCAGCTTGGCCAGCGGGGGAGTGAGAAACACCATATATTTT
>.|TRBV10-2|TRBJ2-3|.
CASTIVAPFATDTQYF
TGCGCCAGCACCATTGTGGCCCCCTTTGCCACAGATACGCAGTATTTT
>.|TRBV12-3/TRBV12-4|TRBJ2-5|TRBD1
CASSLWTGVVFETQYF
TGTGCCAGCAGTTTATGGACAGGGGTAGTCTTCGAGACCCAGTACTTC
>.|TRBV6-1|TRBJ2-1|.
CASSPTGLSYNEQFF
TGTGCCAGCAGCCCAACAGGGCTCTCCTACAATGAGCAGTTCTTC
>.|TRBV5-1|TRBJ2-5|.
CASSLRGTPQETQYF
TGCGCCAGCAGCTTGAGGGGGACCCCTCAAGAGACCCAGTACTTC
>few|TRBV12-3/TRBV12-4|TRBJ2-1|.
CASSFSGQGFF
TGTGCCAGCAGTTTTTCGGGTCAAGGGTTCTTC
>.|TRBV6-5|TRBJ1-2|TRBD1
CASSYEGQGAIGYTF
TGTGCCAGCAGTTATGAGGGACAGGGCGCCATAGGCTACACCTTC
>.|TRBV5-1|TRBJ2-1|TRBD1
CASSLKPGQGKGYNEQFF
TGCGCCAGCAGCCTGAAACCGGGACAGGGGAAAGGTTACAATGAGCAGTTCTTC
>few|TRBV20-1|TRBJ1-3|.
CSASGGTSGNTIYF
TGCAGTGCGAGCGGCGGCACCTCTGGAAACACCATATATTTT
>few|TRBV11-2|TRBJ2-1|.
CASSRPRAGNNEQFF
TGTGCCAGCAGCCGACCCCGCGCGGGGAACAATGAGCAGTTCTTC
>.|TRBV5-1|TRBJ2-1|TRBD2
CASSVRGGPSDEQFF
TGCGCCAGCAGCGTGCGGGGGGGCCCCTCCGATGAGCAGTTCTTC
>few|TRBV7-6|TRBJ2-5|TRBD1
CASSSAGTGILQETQYF
TGTGCCAGCAGCTCGGCCGGGACAGGTATTCTTCAAGAGACCCAGTACTTC
>few|TRBV12-3/TRBV12-4|TRBJ2-7|.
CASSLNLGGPNPYEQYF
TGTGCCAGCAGTTTAAACCTAGGAGGACCCAACCCCTACGAGCAGTACTTC
>few|TRBV6-2/TRBV6-3|TRBJ2-7|.
CASTMAQASEQYF
TGTGCCAGCACCATGGCGCAGGCCTCCGAGCAGTACTTC
>few|TRBV5-1|TRBJ2-6|.
CASSLWPLTGDNSGANVLTF
TGCGCCAGCAGCTTATGGCCCCTGACAGGCGACAACTCTGGGGCCAACGTCCTGACTTTC
>few|TRBV5-1|TRBJ2-3|.
CASSLAHGPSTDTQYF
TGCGCCAGCAGCTTGGCCCATGGACCTAGCACAGATACGCAGTATTTT
>few|TRBV7-2|TRBJ2-1|.
CASSSYDNEQFF
TGTGCCAGCTCCTCCTATGACAATGAGCAGTTCTTC
>many|TRBV20-1|TRBJ2-3|.
CSAGDGGTQYF
TGCAGTGCTGGCGATGGGGGTACGCAGTATTTT